Shown below are 22 T cell receptor beta chains from a single sample sequenced in a study of blood T cell repertoires in COVID-19. Clones were sequenced by immunoSEQ multiplex PCR, and TCRdb holds only the in-frame ones, with some missing. The repertoire has 80,000 to 90,000 clones, around 85% of them found once; the top ten carry almost 5.5%. The sequencing input was peripheral blood. The source of these receptors is a man in his 60s with acute or convalescent COVID-19.

The J gene is TRBJ2-7, the V gene TRBV5-1, with 11 nucleotides matching TRBD1. With 4 bases clipped from V and 4 bases from J, the junction kept 7 bases outside the gene matches. This CDR3 has 15 amino acids. Germline CDR1 is SGHRS and CDR2 is YFSETQ. CDR3 sequence: CASSPRTGGRYEQYF. The CDR3 region has the DNA TGCGCCAGCAGCCCTAGGACAGGGGGCCGGTACGAGCAGTACTTC.

J is TRBJ1-5 and V is TRBV5-8, with D perhaps TRBD1 (5 bases). This CDR3 has 15 residues. CDR1 is SGHTS and CDR2 is YDEGEE in the germline V gene. Trimming took 4 bases from V and 8 from J, leaving 19 bases between them. DNA for the CDR3: TGTGCCAGCAGCCCTGCCCTCGGGGGAGGGGAGCCCCAGCATTTT. Residues: CASSPALGGGEPQHF. Complete variable domain (other parts from reference TRBV5-8 and TRBJ1-5): EAGVTQSPTHLIKTRGQQATLRCSPISGHTSVYWYQQALGLGLQFLLWYDEGEERNRGNFPPRFSGRQFPNYSSELNVNALELEDSALYLCASSPALGGGEPQHFGDGTRLSIL.

This chain uses TRBV12-5 with TRBJ1-4, with unresolved D. V lost 3 bases and J 6 bases, leaving 14 bases between the germline ends. Germline V CDR1 and CDR2: LGHNT, FRNRAP. This CDR3 contains 15 residues. This CDR3 reads CASGFTGRPDEKLFF. The CDR3 DNA reads as TGTGCTAGTGGTTTTACGGGGAGACCTGATGAAAAACTGTTTTTT.

The V gene is TRBV25-1, the J gene TRBJ1-2; the match to TRBD1 covers 11 bases. The germline V gene has CDR1 MGHDK and CDR2 SYGVNS. Losses at the gene ends were 6 bases for V and 4 bases for J; bases not matched to a gene: 4. The CDR3 runs 14 residues. In DNA, the CDR3 is TGTGCCAGCAGGGGGACAGGGGGGACCTATGGCTACACCTTC. Encoded protein: CASRGTGGTYGYTF.

This chain uses TRBV19 with TRBJ1-1; D remains unclear. The CDR3 is 14 amino acids. Trimming removed 6 bases from V and 1 base from J, with 12 bases in between. CDR1 and CDR2 (germline): LNHDA, SQIVND (reference sequence). CDR3 amino acids: CASRPKTGNTEAFF. CDR3 DNA sequence: TGTGCCAGTAGACCGAAGACGGGGAACACTGAAGCTTTCTTT. Drawing the rest from reference TRBV19 and TRBJ1-1, the complete variable domain is DGGITQSPKYLFRKEGQNVTLSCEQNLNHDAMYWYRQDPGQGLRLIYYSQIVNDFQKGDIAEGYSVSREKKESFPLTVTSAQKNPTAFYLCASRPKTGNTEAFFGQGTRLTVV.

The chain combines TRBV4-3 with TRBJ1-2; no definite D call. Germline loops: CDR1 LGHNA, CDR2 YSLEER. The CDR3 is 14 residues long. The V gene lost 4 bases and the J gene lost 4 bases, with 13 bases spanning the gap. The CDR3 bases are TGCGCCAGCAGCCCCGTTGACGGGTTCTATGGCTACACCTTC. This codes for CASSPVDGFYGYTF.

The CDR3 nucleotides are TGTGCCAGCAGTCTACAGGGGGCACAGAGCTACGAGCAGTACTTC. It yields the protein CASSLQGAQSYEQYF. This sequence joins TRBV27 and TRBJ2-7; the match to TRBD1 covers 9 bases. V lost 5 bases and J lost 3; bases outside the gene matches: 8. CDR1 is MNHEY and CDR2 is SMNVEV in the germline V gene (reference sequence). The CDR3 covers 15 residues.

The chain carries TRBV4-3 and TRBJ2-3; D might be TRBD1 (5 bases). There are 16 residues in the CDR3. Germline CDR1 is LGHNA and CDR2 is YSLEER. V was clipped by 4 bases and J by 2 bases, with 16 bases between them. CDR3 in amino acids: CASSLLPQGHTDTQYF. CDR3 DNA sequence: TGCGCCAGCAGCCTACTCCCGCAGGGCCACACAGATACGCAGTATTTT.

V gene TRBV5-1 combines with J gene TRBJ1-1, with TRBD1 matching 7 bases. V lost 0 bases to trimming and J lost 1 base; unmatched junction nucleotides: 3. CDR1 SGHRS and CDR2 YFSETQ come from the germline V gene. The CDR3 contains 15 residues. CDR3 protein: CASSLEGAGNTEAFF. CDR3 DNA: TGCGCCAGCAGCTTGGAGGGGGCAGGGAACACTGAAGCTTTCTTT.

The gene calls are TRBV18 and TRBJ2-3; D gene unclear. Germline V gene lookup returns CDR1 KGHSH and CDR2 LQKENI. This CDR3 comprises 15 residues. V shed 6 bases and J shed 0 bases, with 13 bases lying between them. CDR3 DNA sequence: TGTGCCAGCTCGCGATCTTCAACTAGCACAGATACGCAGTATTTT. Protein sequence: CASSRSSTSTDTQYF.

The chain carries TRBV5-4 and TRBJ2-7; D ambiguous. CDR3 length: 12 amino acids. Germline V gene lookup returns CDR1 SGHNT and CDR2 YYREEE (reference sequence). Deletions cut 5 bases from V and 5 bases from J, with 11 bases between. CDR3 nucleotides: TGTGCCAGCAGTTCGAACTTGGACGAGCAGTACTTC. Its protein is CASSSNLDEQYF.

The genes are TRBV5-1 and TRBJ1-1; 8 positions agree with TRBD1. The CDR3 is made up of 13 amino acids. Trimming cost V 4 bases and J 5 bases; bases outside gene matches: 4. CDR1 and CDR2 (germline): SGHRS, YFSETQ. The CDR3 here is CASSVTGGTEAFF. In DNA, the CDR3 is TGCGCCAGCAGCGTCACAGGGGGAACTGAAGCTTTCTTT.

The chain joins TRBV28 to TRBJ1-4; TRBD1 is a possible D gene (5 bases). The CDR3 extends over 14 amino acids. Germline V gene sequence: CDR1 MDHEN, CDR2 SYDVKM. The V and J ends lost 6 bases and 5 bases respectively, with 13 bases between them. CDR3 sequence: CASRPDTSNEKLFF. CDR3 sequence (DNA): TGTGCCAGCAGACCGGACACCTCGAATGAAAAACTGTTTTTT.

V gene TRBV19 combines with J gene TRBJ1-5; 7 nucleotides match TRBD1. Per the germline V gene, CDR1 is LNHDA and CDR2 is SQIVND (reference sequence). The CDR3 sequence is 12 residues long. J gave up 7 bases and V 9 bases, and 6 bases lay outside the gene matches. CDR3 coding DNA: TGTGCCAGCCAGGGGGGTTACCAGCCCCAGCATTTT. As protein: CASQGGYQPQHF.

The chain is built from TRBV7-2 and TRBJ1-3, with D uncertain. Between the trimmed V and J ends, which lost 3 bases and 0 bases, there was a span of 6 bases. CDR1 is SGHTA and CDR2 is FQGNSA in the germline V gene. The CDR3 has 14 residues. CDR3 DNA sequence: TGTGCCAGCAGCTTGGTGAGCTCTGGAAACACCATATATTTT. Protein: CASSLVSSGNTIYF.

This rearrangement joins TRBV30 to TRBJ1-1; perhaps TRBD1 as D (6 bases). CDR3 length: 17 amino acids. The ends were cut back, 4 bases at V and 1 base at J, with 22 bases in the middle. Germline V CDR1 and CDR2: GTSNPN, SVGIG (reference sequence). CDR3 in DNA: TGTGCCTGGATAGGGGGATTGGGGCGGGGGACGAACACTGAAGCTTTCTTT. Its translation is CAWIGGLGRGTNTEAFF.

The rearrangement uses TRBV30 and TRBJ1-2; 7 bases map to TRBD1. CDR1 and CDR2 from the germline V gene are GTSNPN and SVGIG (reference sequence). CDR3 length equals 16 residues. The junction had 9 bases not matched to a gene; V was cut back by 0 bases and J by 2 bases. CDR3 in amino acids: CAWSVDRTPVNYGYTF. DNA for the CDR3: TGTGCCTGGAGTGTGGACAGGACACCTGTAAACTATGGCTACACCTTC.

V gene TRBV9 combines with J gene TRBJ2-1, with D possibly being TRBD2 (6 bases). This CDR3 contains 17 residues. Germline V lookup: CDR1 SGDLS, CDR2 YYNGEE. Trimming removed 1 base at V and 5 bases at J, with 19 bases between. As DNA, the CDR3 is TGTGCCAGCAGCGTAACCGGCGGGGACCCCGGGAACAATGAGCAGTTCTTC. Translating gives CASSVTGGDPGNNEQFF.

The genes are TRBV6-5 and TRBJ1-5, with no clear D. With 7 bases removed from V and 1 base from J, the gap between germline ends came to 14 bases. The CDR3 length is 15 residues. Germline CDR1 and CDR2: MNHEY and SVGAGI. The CDR3 sequence: CASTFAFESNQPQHF. CDR3 in DNA: TGTGCCAGCACGTTCGCGTTTGAGAGCAATCAGCCCCAGCATTTT.

The chain uses TRBV6-2 or TRBV6-3 and TRBJ2-1; 9 bases match TRBD2. The CDR3 loop spans 16 amino acids. The ends lost 0 bases at V and 9 bases at J; junction bases unmatched: 9. Germline CDR1 is MNHEY and CDR2 is SVGEGT. DNA for the CDR3: TGTGCCAGCAGTTACTCGGAGGGCGGGGGGGCGAGTGAGCAGTTCTTC. It encodes CASSYSEGGGASEQFF.

The chain couples TRBV4-1 to TRBJ1-4; a weak D match, TRBD1 (6 bases). The CDR3 contains 18 residues. The ends were cut back, 0 bases at V and 8 bases at J, with 22 bases in the middle. Per germline, CDR1 MGHRA and CDR2 YSYEKL. The CDR3 coding sequence is TGCGCCAGCAGCCAAGAGCGGCAGGGGATCGCGAATGGGGAAAAACTGTTTTTT. Protein product: CASSQERQGIANGEKLFF.

The rearrangement links TRBV19 to TRBJ2-2, with unresolved D. Per germline, CDR1 LNHDA and CDR2 SQIVND (reference sequence). The ends were cut back, 3 bases at V and 8 bases at J, with 10 bases in the middle. This CDR3 is 13 amino acids long. CDR3 in amino acids: CASSIQRMGELFF. CDR3 sequence (DNA): TGTGCCAGTAGTATTCAGAGGATGGGGGAGCTGTTTTTT.